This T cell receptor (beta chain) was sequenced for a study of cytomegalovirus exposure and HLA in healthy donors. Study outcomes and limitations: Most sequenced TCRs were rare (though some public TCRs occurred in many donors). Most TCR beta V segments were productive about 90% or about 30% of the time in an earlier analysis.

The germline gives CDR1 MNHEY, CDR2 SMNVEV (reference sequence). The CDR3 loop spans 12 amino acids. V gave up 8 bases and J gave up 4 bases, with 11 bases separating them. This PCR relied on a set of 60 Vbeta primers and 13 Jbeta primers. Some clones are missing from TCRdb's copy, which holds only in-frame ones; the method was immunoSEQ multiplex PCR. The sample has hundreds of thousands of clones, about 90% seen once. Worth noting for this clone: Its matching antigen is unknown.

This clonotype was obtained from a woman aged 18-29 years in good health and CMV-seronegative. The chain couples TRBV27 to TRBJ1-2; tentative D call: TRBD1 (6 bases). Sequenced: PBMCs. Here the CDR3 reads CASADSLYGYTF. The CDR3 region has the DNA TGTGCCAGCGCGGACAGCCTCTATGGCTACACCTTC.